The 19 T cell receptor beta chains presented below share a single source sample, sequenced in a study of T cells after yellow fever vaccination. Using its own MiXCR run on the 5' RACE reads, TCRdb lists one record per CDR3 protein. The table has some 300,000 distinct CDR3 sequences, approximately 8% seen once. Sequenced here: PBMCs, sampled about 41 days after the first yellow fever vaccination. The receptors were sampled from a young man who received the YFV17D yellow fever vaccine.

This clonotype was counted many times. The chain employs TRBV5-1 and TRBJ2-3, with 13 bases that match TRBD2. V trimming: 4 bases; J trimming: 5 bases; junction bases outside the gene matches: 4. The CDR3 length is 15 residues. Germline-derived CDR1 and CDR2 are SGHRS and YFSETQ. The DNA for the CDR3 is TGCGCCAGCAGCGACGGACTAGCGGGGGTAGATACGCAGTATTTT. As protein: CASSDGLAGVDTQYF.

This clonotype was counted ten times or more. The chain is built from TRBV5-1 and TRBJ1-2, with 9 nucleotides matching TRBD1. V lost 4 bases and J lost 6; bases outside the gene matches: 4. This CDR3 region has 13 residues. Germline V gene sequence: CDR1 SGHRS, CDR2 YFSETQ. The CDR3 is CASSVDRGDGYTF. CDR3 coding DNA: TGCGCCAGCAGCGTGGACAGGGGAGATGGCTACACCTTC.

This clonotype was counted between two and nine times. The gene calls are TRBV7-9 and TRBJ1-2; tentatively, D is TRBD1 (6 bases). With 3 bases removed from V and 7 bases from J, the gap between germline ends came to 12 bases. The CDR3 is made up of 13 amino acids. Germline CDR1 reads SEHNR; CDR2 reads FQNEAQ (reference sequence). CDR3 nucleotides: TGTGCCAGCAGCTTTAGGGGGGCGAGTGGCTACACCTTC. Its protein product is CASSFRGASGYTF.

This clonotype turned up a few times. CDR3 bases: TGTGCCAGCAGCTTGAAGGTCCCCAAAGAGACCCAGTACTTC. Translated: CASSLKVPKETQYF. V and J are TRBV5-5 and TRBJ2-5, with no clear D. V dropped 1 base and J dropped 3 bases, with 10 bases sitting between them. CDR1 is SGHKS, CDR2 YYEKEE, per germline (reference sequence). The CDR3 extends over 14 amino acids.

Only a few counts were recorded for this clonotype. The chain has TRBV5-1 and TRBJ2-5; D may correspond to TRBD1 or TRBD2 (6 bases each). V was shortened by 7 bases and J by 2 bases, with 12 bases between the two germline ends. The CDR3 consists of 13 residues. Germline V gene sequence: CDR1 SGHRS, CDR2 YFSETQ. The CDR3 loop is CASVEGGQETQYF. The CDR3, as DNA: TGCGCCAGCGTAGAGGGGGGACAAGAGACCCAGTACTTC.

The rearrangement uses TRBV29-1 and TRBJ2-5; no firm D call. This CDR3 region has 10 residues. Germline assignment: CDR1 SQVTM and CDR2 ANQGSEA. The V end lost 6 bases, the J end lost 1 base, and 3 bases lay between the germline ends. CDR3 bases: TGCAGCGTCCGCCAAGAGACCCAGTACTTC. It yields the protein CSVRQETQYF.

This clonotype was found a few times. CDR3 in DNA: TGTGCCAGCAGGACGGCGCAGGGGGCTACCGGGGAGCTGTTTTTT. It encodes CASRTAQGATGELFF. The chain combines TRBV2 with TRBJ2-2, with 8 bases aligning to TRBD1. V shed 6 bases, J shed 5 bases, and the junction held 8 bases outside the gene matches. This CDR3 comprises 15 residues. Germline V CDR1 and CDR2: SNHLY, FYNNEI.

This clonotype turned up a few times. This chain connects TRBV4-3 to TRBJ2-5, with D hard to call. Germline CDR1 and CDR2: LGHNA and YSLEER. The CDR3 contains 15 residues. V was shortened by 3 bases and J by 5 bases, with 16 bases between the two germline ends. The CDR3 is CASSQTVLFWETQYF. CDR3 nucleotides: TGCGCCAGCAGCCAGACGGTGTTGTTTTGGGAGACCCAGTACTTC.

The chain carries TRBV11-3 and TRBJ2-5; 7 nucleotides line up with TRBD1. The CDR3 contains 14 residues. Germline V CDR1 and CDR2: SGHNT, YENEEA. V lost 2 bases, J lost 7 bases, and 7 bases stayed unmatched. DNA of the CDR3: TGTGCCAGCAGCTTACAGACAGGGTTCGGGACCCAGTACTTC. It specifies CASSLQTGFGTQYF.

This chain uses TRBV5-6 with TRBJ2-2; 7 nucleotides align to TRBD1. The CDR3 sequence is 16 residues long. CDR1 is SGHDT and CDR2 is YYEEEE in the germline V gene. V shed 3 bases, J shed 0 bases, and the junction held 5 bases outside the gene matches. Written as DNA, the CDR3 is TGTGCCAGCAGCTGGACAGGAGTCGCGAACACCGGGGAGCTGTTTTTT. As protein: CASSWTGVANTGELFF.

This clonotype has more than one count but fewer than ten. V gene TRBV27 combines with J gene TRBJ2-7, with D unresolved. The CDR3 sequence is 17 residues long. Germline CDR1 reads MNHEY; CDR2 reads SMNVEV (reference sequence). V was cut by 0 bases and J by 7 bases, with 22 bases left in between. The CDR3 reads CASSLSGGRAPVAEQYF. In DNA, the CDR3 is TGTGCCAGCAGTTTATCGGGCGGTAGGGCCCCTGTTGCGGAGCAGTACTTC.

The V call is TRBV7-2, the J call TRBJ2-3, with a tentative D call TRBD2 (6 bases). V shed 5 bases and J shed 0 bases, with 15 bases lying between them. This CDR3 comprises 16 residues. CDR1 SGHTA and CDR2 FQGNSA come from the germline V gene. For the CDR3, the DNA is TGTGCCAGCAGCCCTATGGAGGGATCTAGCACAGATACGCAGTATTTT. It specifies CASSPMEGSSTDTQYF.

This clonotype appeared a few times. V is TRBV6-2 or TRBV6-3 and J is TRBJ1-5, with 9 nucleotides matching TRBD1. The CDR3 totals 15 residues. Germline CDR1 MNHEY, CDR2 SVGEGT. V shed 6 bases, J shed 2 bases, and the junction held 5 bases outside the gene matches. Here the CDR3 DNA reads TGTGCCAGCAGGGCGGGACAGGGCGGCAATCAGCCCCAGCATTTT. Amino acid sequence: CASRAGQGGNQPQHF.

This clonotype was observed at least ten times. The chain uses TRBV6-2 or TRBV6-3 and TRBJ2-7; TRBD2 matches at 7 bases. The CDR3 is 16 amino acids. Germline lookup yields CDR1 MNHEY and CDR2 SVGEGT. V trimming: 6 bases; J trimming: 1 base; junction bases outside the gene matches: 12. DNA of the CDR3: TGTGCCAGCAGCTCATTTCCCGGCGGGGGATCCTACGAGCAGTACGTC. This translates into CASSSFPGGGSYEQYV.

This clonotype has a handful of counts. The genes are TRBV19 and TRBJ2-2, with D possibly being TRBD1 (6 bases). Trimming took 10 bases from V and 9 from J, leaving 27 bases between them. This CDR3 is 16 amino acids long. CDR1 is LNHDA and CDR2 is SQIVND in the germline V gene (reference sequence). The CDR3 protein is CAIGKQTGLGNRELFF. DNA of the CDR3: TGTGCCATTGGGAAACAGACAGGCTTGGGTAACCGGGAGCTGTTTTTT.

This clonotype occurred a few times. The chain employs TRBV10-1 and TRBJ2-5; either TRBD1 or TRBD2 may fit D (5 bases each). CDR3 length: 14 residues. V lost 6 bases to trimming and J lost 5 bases, with 16 bases between them. Germline V lookup: CDR1 WNHNN, CDR2 SYGVQD (reference sequence). DNA of the CDR3: TGCGCCAGCAGCTCTCGTCGGGGCGGGGAGACCCAGTACTTC. Translation: CASSSRRGGETQYF.

A few counts support this clonotype. The chain's CDR3 is CASSLRRDGDTQYF. CDR3 coding DNA: TGTGCCAGCAGCTTAAGGCGGGATGGAGATACGCAGTATTTT. The chain employs TRBV7-9 and TRBJ2-3; D is perhaps TRBD2 (6 bases). The CDR3 totals 14 residues. Germline assignment: CDR1 SEHNR and CDR2 FQNEAQ (reference sequence). V gave up 2 bases and J gave up 5 bases, with 11 bases separating them.

There are a few counts of this clonotype. J is TRBJ2-2 and V is TRBV5-5; no clear D. Germline assignment: CDR1 SGHKS and CDR2 YYEKEE (reference sequence). Trimming removed 2 bases from V and 4 bases from J, with 9 bases in between. This CDR3 region has 14 residues. CDR3 region: CASSFLSSTGELFF. In nucleotides, the CDR3 is TGTGCCAGCAGCTTCCTGAGCAGCACCGGGGAGCTGTTTTTT.

Only a few counts were recorded for this clonotype. V and J are TRBV27 and TRBJ2-5; maybe TRBD1 (5 bases). Germline values: CDR1 MNHEY, CDR2 SMNVEV (reference sequence). Trimming removed 6 bases at V and 3 bases at J, with 17 bases between. The CDR3 length is 15 residues. Here the CDR3 reads CASSLGPTREETQYF. The CDR3 nucleotides are TGTGCCAGCAGCCTGGGCCCCACCAGGGAAGAGACCCAGTACTTC.